This is a list of T cell receptor beta chains from one sample in a study of blood T cells in healthy people across ages. TCRdb re-called the 5' RACE reads through MiXCR, storing one row per CDR3 protein. The repertoire holds 800,000 to 1,300,000 distinct CDR3 sequences, with 25% as singletons. This sample also appeared in a second study, on T cells of mothers and their children.

Sequenced input: blood. These receptors originate from a girl aged 2-15 years in good health. CDR3s include the opening cysteine and the closing phenylalanine or tryptophan. The D gene is left open where the match is weak. Not every row has a clone size; where given, it reads once, few, many or a size class.

clone_size	d_call	v_call	j_call	cdr3_aa	cdr3_nt
-	-	TRBV29-1	TRBJ1-2	CSWVWGRVDGYTF	TGCAGCTGGGTCTGGGGCAGGGTAGATGGCTACACCTTC
many	-	TRBV3-1	TRBJ2-7	CASSHTDYEQYF	TGTGCCAGCAGCCACACCGATTACGAGCAGTACTTC
-	TRBD1	TRBV28	TRBJ2-7	CASRRTGWTYEQYF	TGTGCCAGCAGAAGGACAGGATGGACCTACGAGCAGTACTTC
few	TRBD2	TRBV7-3	TRBJ2-1	CASSQAGGVHEQFF	TGTGCCAGCAGCCAAGCGGGAGGAGTCCACGAGCAGTTCTTC
few	-	TRBV29-1	TRBJ1-1	CSGAGVYTEAFF	TGCAGCGGTGCAGGGGTGTACACTGAAGCTTTCTTT
-	TRBD2	TRBV28	TRBJ2-1	CTSSFSGLYNEQFF	TGTACCAGCAGTTTTAGCGGGCTTTACAATGAGCAGTTCTTC
many	-	TRBV6-6	TRBJ2-7	CASSYSTNYEQYF	TGTGCCAGCAGTTACTCCACCAACTACGAGCAGTACTTC
few	-	TRBV5-1	TRBJ2-2	CASSPPSEAGELFF	TGCGCCAGCAGCCCGCCATCTGAGGCCGGGGAGCTGTTTTTT
-	TRBD2	TRBV4-2	TRBJ2-1	CAGSRPGLAGATDYNEQFF	TGTGCCGGCAGCAGACCCGGACTAGCGGGAGCGACCGACTACAATGAGCAGTTCTTC
few	TRBD2	TRBV29-1	TRBJ2-1	CSVETGLGLASYNEQFF	TGCAGCGTTGAAACAGGACTGGGACTAGCGTCCTACAATGAGCAGTTCTTC
-	-	TRBV5-4	TRBJ2-7	CASSARDITLSSYEQYF	TGTGCCAGCAGCGCCCGGGACATAACGTTAAGCTCCTACGAGCAGTACTTC
-	-	TRBV7-9	TRBJ2-7	CASSDTHRGDKTSYEQYF	TGTGCCAGCAGCGATACCCATCGGGGGGACAAGACATCCTACGAGCAGTACTTC
few	-	TRBV4-1	TRBJ2-7	CASSRATGEGRYEQYF	TGCGCCAGCAGCCGCGCTACAGGCGAGGGCCGATACGAGCAGTACTTC
-	-	TRBV7-2	TRBJ2-5	CASSPSIDGFQETQYF	TGTGCCAGCAGCCCCTCAATAGACGGTTTCCAAGAGACCCAGTACTTC
few	-	TRBV2	TRBJ2-1	CASSETREQKFF	TGTGCCAGCAGTGAAACGCGGGAACAAAAGTTCTTC
few	-	TRBV4-1	TRBJ2-1	CTSSQEDSDNEQFF	TGCACCAGCAGCCAAGAGGACAGTGACAATGAGCAGTTCTTC
-	-	TRBV5-1	TRBJ1-2	CASSRDVDREDGYTF	TGCGCCAGCAGCCGAGACGTCGACCGGGAGGATGGCTACACCTTC
-	-	TRBV27	TRBJ2-7	CASSFGNNYEQYF	TGTGCCAGCAGTTTCGGGAACAACTACGAGCAGTACTTC
-	-	TRBV2	TRBJ2-3	CASSDHSYTTDTQYF	TGTGCCAGCAGTGACCACAGTTACACCACAGATACGCAGTATTTT
-	-	TRBV5-5	TRBJ2-7	CASIPADSLYEQYF	TGTGCCAGCATCCCCGCGGACAGTCTCTACGAGCAGTACTTC
-	TRBD1	TRBV6-1	TRBJ1-6	CASSEQDRNSPLHF	TGTGCCAGCAGTGAACAGGACAGGAATTCACCCCTCCACTTT
-	TRBD2	TRBV7-9	TRBJ2-5	CANTLAGLEETQYF	TGTGCCAACACCTTAGCGGGCCTGGAAGAGACCCAGTACTTC
-	-	TRBV7-3	TRBJ1-2	CASSFQLHYGYTF	TGTGCCAGCAGCTTCCAGCTACACTATGGCTACACCTTC
few	-	TRBV7-8	TRBJ1-6	CASSSAGGNSPLHF	TGTGCCAGCAGCTCTGCCGGGGGTAATTCACCCCTCCACTTT
-	-	TRBV3-1	TRBJ1-4	CASSQDWQGPNEKLFF	TGTGCCAGCAGCCAAGATTGGCAGGGACCTAATGAAAAACTGTTTTTT
few	TRBD2	TRBV20-1	TRBJ2-3	CSASPASGPWTDTQYF	TGCAGTGCTAGTCCGGCTAGCGGACCTTGGACAGATACGCAGTATTTT
-	-	TRBV28	TRBJ2-7	CASSFRGSRISYEQYF	TGTGCCAGCAGTTTCCGGGGGAGTCGGATATCCTACGAGCAGTACTTC
few	TRBD2	TRBV9	TRBJ2-7	CASSPSGGDEQYF	TGTGCCAGCAGTCCTAGCGGGGGTGACGAGCAGTACTTC